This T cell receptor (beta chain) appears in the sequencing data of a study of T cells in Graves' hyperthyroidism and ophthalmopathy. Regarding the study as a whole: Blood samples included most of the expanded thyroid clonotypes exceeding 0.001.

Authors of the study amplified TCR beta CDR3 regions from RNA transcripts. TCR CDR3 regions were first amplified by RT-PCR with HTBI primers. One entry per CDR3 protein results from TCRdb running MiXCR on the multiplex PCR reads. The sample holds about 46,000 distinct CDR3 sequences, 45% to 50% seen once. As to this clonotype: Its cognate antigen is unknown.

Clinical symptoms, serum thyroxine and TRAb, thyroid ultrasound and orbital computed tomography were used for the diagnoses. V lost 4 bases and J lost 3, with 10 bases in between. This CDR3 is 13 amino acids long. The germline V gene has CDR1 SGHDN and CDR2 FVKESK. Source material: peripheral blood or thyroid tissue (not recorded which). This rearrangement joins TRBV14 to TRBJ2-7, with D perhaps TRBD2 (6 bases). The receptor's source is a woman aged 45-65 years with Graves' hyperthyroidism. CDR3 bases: TGTGCCAGCAGCCGGGACTGGCGCTACGAGCAGTACTTC. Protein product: CASSRDWRYEQYF.